The 3 T cell receptor beta chains below come from one sample, sequenced in a study of T-cell memory formation after mild COVID-19 (dated by TCRdb to the early 2020s). Library creation used 5' RACE. Sequencing was performed on an Illumina NovaSeq 6000. Clones were called with MiXCR by TCRdb after fastp trimmed the public reads at Q25, and only in-frame beta chains were retained. Merged by CDR3 protein, the rows form single entries marked with the most common genes and DNA. Recorded for this sample are roughly 600,000 distinct CDR3 sequences; more than 15% of them occurred a single time. Jointly, the top ten make up 12% of the sample. Material for sequencing was PBMCs or a T cell subset sorted from them (not recorded which). The receptors shown here come from an adult woman who had mild COVID-19 (a few samples of this study predate the infection). The sample titles of this study are shuffled in the database, so cell type and time point are left out; the donor was told from shared clones.

This clonotype came up many times. The chain has TRBV4-1 and TRBJ2-5; TRBD1 is a possible D gene (6 bases). Deletions cut 4 bases from V and 4 bases from J, with 13 bases between. There are 14 residues in the CDR3. CDR1 is MGHRA and CDR2 is YSYEKL in the germline V gene. CDR3 amino acids: CASSPTGLRETQYF. CDR3 DNA: TGCGCCAGCAGCCCCACAGGGCTCCGAGAGACCCAGTACTTC.

This clonotype has just a few counts. The chain carries TRBV29-1 and TRBJ2-5; 9 bases are a match to TRBD1. V shed 6 bases and J 4 bases; nucleotides not matched to a gene: 9. This CDR3 has 14 residues. From germline, CDR1 is SQVTM and CDR2 ANQGSEA. CDR3 nucleotide sequence: TGCAGCGTAGAACCGGGACAGGGTCGAGAGACCCAGTACTTC. It encodes CSVEPGQGRETQYF. Based on the CDR3 plus reference TRBV29-1 and TRBJ2-5, the full variable domain is SAVISQKPSRDICQRGTSLTIQCQVDSQVTMMFWYRQQPGQSLTLIATANQGSEATYESGFVIDKFPISRPNLTFSTLTVSNMSPEDSSIYLCSVEPGQGRETQYFGPGTRLLVL.

The chain carries TRBV6-2 or TRBV6-3 and TRBJ2-3; no definite D call. V lost 5 bases, J lost 6 bases, and 12 bases lay in between. Germline CDR1 and CDR2: MNHEY and SVGEGT. The length of the CDR3 is 13 residues. CDR3 sequence reads: CASSRSPADTQYF. In DNA, the CDR3 is TGTGCCAGCAGTCGGAGCCCGGCGGATACGCAGTATTTT.